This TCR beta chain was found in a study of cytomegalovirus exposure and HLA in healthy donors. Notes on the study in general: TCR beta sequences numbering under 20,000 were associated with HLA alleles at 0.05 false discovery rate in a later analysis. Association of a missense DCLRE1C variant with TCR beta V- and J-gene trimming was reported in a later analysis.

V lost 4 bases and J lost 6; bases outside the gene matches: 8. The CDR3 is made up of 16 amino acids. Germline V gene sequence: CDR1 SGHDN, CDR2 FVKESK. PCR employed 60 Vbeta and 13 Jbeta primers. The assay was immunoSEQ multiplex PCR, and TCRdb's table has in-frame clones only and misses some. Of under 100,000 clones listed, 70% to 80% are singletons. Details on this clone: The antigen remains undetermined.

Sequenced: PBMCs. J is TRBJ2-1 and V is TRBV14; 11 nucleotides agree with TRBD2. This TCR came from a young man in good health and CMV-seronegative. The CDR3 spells CASSRNSGRAANEQFF. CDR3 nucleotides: TGTGCCAGCAGCCGAAATAGCGGGAGGGCCGCCAATGAGCAGTTCTTC.